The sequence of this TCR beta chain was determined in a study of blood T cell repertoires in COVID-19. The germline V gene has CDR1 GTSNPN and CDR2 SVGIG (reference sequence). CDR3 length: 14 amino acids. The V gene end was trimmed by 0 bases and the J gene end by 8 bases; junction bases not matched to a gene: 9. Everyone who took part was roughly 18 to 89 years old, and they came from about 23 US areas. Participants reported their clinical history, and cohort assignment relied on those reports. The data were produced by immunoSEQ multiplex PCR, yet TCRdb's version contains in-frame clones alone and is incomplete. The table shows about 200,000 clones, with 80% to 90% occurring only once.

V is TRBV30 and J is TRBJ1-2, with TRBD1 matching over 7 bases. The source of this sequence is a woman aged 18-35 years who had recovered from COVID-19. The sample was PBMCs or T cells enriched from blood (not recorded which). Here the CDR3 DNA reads TGTGCCTGGAGTGTCGGGCAGGGGGGTCTCGGCTACACCTTC. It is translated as CAWSVGQGGLGYTF.